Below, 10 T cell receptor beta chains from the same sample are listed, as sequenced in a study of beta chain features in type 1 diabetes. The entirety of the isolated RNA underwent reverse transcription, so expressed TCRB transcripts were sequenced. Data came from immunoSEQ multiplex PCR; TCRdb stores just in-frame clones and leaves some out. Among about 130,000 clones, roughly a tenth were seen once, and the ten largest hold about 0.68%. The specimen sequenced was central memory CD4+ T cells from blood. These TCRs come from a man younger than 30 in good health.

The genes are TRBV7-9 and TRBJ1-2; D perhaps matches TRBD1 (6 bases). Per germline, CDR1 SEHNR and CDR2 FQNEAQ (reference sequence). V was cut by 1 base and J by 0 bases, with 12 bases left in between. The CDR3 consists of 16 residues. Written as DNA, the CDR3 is TGTGCCAGCAGCTTAGACCACAGGGTTACTAACTATGGCTACACCTTC. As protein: CASSLDHRVTNYGYTF.

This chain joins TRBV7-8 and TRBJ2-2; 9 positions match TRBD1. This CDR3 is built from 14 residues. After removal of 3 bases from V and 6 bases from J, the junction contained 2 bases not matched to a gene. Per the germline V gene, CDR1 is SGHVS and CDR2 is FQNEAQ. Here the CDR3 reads CASSLGTGPGELFF. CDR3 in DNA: TGTGCCAGCAGCTTGGGGACAGGGCCCGGGGAGCTGTTTTTT. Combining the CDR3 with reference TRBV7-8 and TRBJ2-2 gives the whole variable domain GAGVSQSPRYKVAKRGQDVALRCDPISGHVSLFWYQQALGQGPEFLTYFQNEAQLDKSGLPSDRFFAERPEGSVSTLKIQRTQQEDSAVYLCASSLGTGPGELFFGEGSRLTVL.

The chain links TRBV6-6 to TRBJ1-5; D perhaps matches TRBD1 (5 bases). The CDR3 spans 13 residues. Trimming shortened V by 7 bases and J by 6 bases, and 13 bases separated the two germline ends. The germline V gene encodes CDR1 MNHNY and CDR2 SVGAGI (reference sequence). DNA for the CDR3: TGTGCCAGCATGGAGCAGGGAACTCAGCCCCAGCATTTT. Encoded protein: CASMEQGTQPQHF.

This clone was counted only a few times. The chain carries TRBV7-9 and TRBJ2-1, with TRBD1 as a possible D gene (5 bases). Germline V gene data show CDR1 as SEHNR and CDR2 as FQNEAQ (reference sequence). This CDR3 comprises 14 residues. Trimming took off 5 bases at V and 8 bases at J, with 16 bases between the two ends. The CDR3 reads CASSPFQGIDEQFF. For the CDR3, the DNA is TGTGCCAGCAGCCCATTTCAGGGAATCGATGAGCAGTTCTTC.

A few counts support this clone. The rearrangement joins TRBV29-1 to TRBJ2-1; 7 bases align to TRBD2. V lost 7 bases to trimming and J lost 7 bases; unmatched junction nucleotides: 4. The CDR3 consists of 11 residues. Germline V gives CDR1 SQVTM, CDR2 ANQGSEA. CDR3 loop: CSALGGNEQFF. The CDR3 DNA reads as TGCAGCGCCCTGGGGGGGAATGAGCAGTTCTTC.

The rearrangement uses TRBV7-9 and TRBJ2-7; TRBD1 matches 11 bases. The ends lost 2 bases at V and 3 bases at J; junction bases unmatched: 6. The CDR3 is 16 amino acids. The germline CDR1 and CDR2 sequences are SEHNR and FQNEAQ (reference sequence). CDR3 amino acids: CASSLSRDRGYYEQYF. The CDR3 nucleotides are TGTGCCAGCAGCTTATCCCGGGACAGGGGGTACTACGAGCAGTACTTC. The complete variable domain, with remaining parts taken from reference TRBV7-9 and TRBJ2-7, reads DTGVSQNPRHKITKRGQNVTFRCDPISEHNRLYWYRQTLGQGPEFLTYFQNEAQLEKSRLLSDRFSAERPKGSFSTLEIQRTEQGDSAMYLCASSLSRDRGYYEQYFGPGTRLTVT.

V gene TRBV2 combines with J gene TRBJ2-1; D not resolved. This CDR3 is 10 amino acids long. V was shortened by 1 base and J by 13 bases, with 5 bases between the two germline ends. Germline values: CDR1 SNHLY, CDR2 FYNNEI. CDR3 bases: TGTGCCAGCAGTGAAGGACACCAGTTCTTC. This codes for CASSEGHQFF. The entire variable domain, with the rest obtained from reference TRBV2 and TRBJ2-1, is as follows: EPEVTQTPSHQVTQMGQEVILRCVPISNHLYFYWYRQILGQKVEFLVSFYNNEISEKSEIFDDQFSVERPDGSNFTLKIRSTKLEDSAMYFCASSEGHQFFGPGTRLTVL.

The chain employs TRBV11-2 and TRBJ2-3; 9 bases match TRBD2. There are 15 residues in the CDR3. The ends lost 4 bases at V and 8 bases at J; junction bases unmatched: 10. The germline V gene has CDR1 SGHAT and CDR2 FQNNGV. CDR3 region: CASSYQASGEGTQYF. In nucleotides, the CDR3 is TGTGCCAGCAGCTATCAGGCTAGCGGGGAGGGTACGCAGTATTTT.

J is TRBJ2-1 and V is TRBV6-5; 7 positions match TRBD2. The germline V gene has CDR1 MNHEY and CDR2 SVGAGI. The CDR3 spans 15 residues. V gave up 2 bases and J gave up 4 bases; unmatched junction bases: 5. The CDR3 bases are TGTGCCAGCAGTTACGGGGGGGGATATTACAATGAGCAGTTCTTC. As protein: CASSYGGGYYNEQFF.

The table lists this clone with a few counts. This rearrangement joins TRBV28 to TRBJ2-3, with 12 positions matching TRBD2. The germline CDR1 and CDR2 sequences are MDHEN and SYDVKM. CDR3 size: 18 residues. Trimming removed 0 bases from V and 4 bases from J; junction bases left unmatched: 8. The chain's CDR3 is CASSLWASGGARSDTQYF. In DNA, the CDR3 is TGTGCCAGCAGTTTATGGGCTAGCGGGGGGGCCAGGTCAGATACGCAGTATTTT.